One and the same sample provided the 28 T cell receptor beta chains below, sequenced in a study of CD8 T cells in ankylosing spondylitis. Study-level points and caveats: Apparently characteristic of ankylosing spondylitis blood was a TCR beta motif (eight highly homologous variants).

A single record per CDR3 protein comes from TCRdb applying MiXCR to the 5' RACE reads. Of 700,000 to 1,000,000 distinct CDR3 sequences in the sample, 10% to 15% were seen once. No antigen has been identified for these receptors. Sequencing was performed on blood, either unsorted or a sorted T cell fraction (not recorded which). These receptors originate from a male donor with ankylosing spondylitis.

This clonotype was recorded at least ten times. V is TRBV20-1 and J is TRBJ1-5; D remains unclear. This CDR3 has 12 amino acids. Trimming took 3 bases from V and 5 from J, leaving 8 bases between them. CDR1 is DFQATT, CDR2 SNEGSKA, per germline (reference sequence). DNA of the CDR3: TGCAGTGCTAGTTACCTAGATCAGCCCCAGCATTTT. Its protein product is CSASYLDQPQHF.

The chain carries TRBV20-1 and TRBJ1-5; 8 bases agree with TRBD1. The CDR3 loop spans 14 amino acids. From germline, CDR1 is DFQATT and CDR2 SNEGSKA (reference sequence). V was clipped by 5 bases and J by 4 bases; unmatched bases: 7. This chain's CDR3 is CSAYRGGPNQPQHF. The CDR3 DNA is TGCAGTGCTTACAGGGGGGGTCCAAATCAGCCCCAGCATTTT.

In this sample, this clonotype turned up a few times. This sequence joins TRBV7-9 and TRBJ1-4, with D perhaps TRBD1 (5 bases). V dropped 3 bases and J dropped 7 bases, with 12 bases sitting between them. CDR1 is SEHNR, CDR2 FQNEAQ, per germline (reference sequence). CDR3 length: 14 residues. Here the CDR3 DNA reads TGTGCCAGCAGCTTCAGGGATGTCGGTGAAAAACTGTTTTTT. Translating it yields CASSFRDVGEKLFF.

The V and J genes are TRBV4-3 and TRBJ1-5; D unclear. The V gene's germline CDR1 is LGHNA and CDR2 YSLEER. This CDR3 is built from 15 residues. Trimming pared 0 bases from V and 4 bases from J, leaving 10 bases between. The CDR3, as DNA: TGCGCCAGCAGCCAAGATAGCGTTGGTAATCAGCCCCAGCATTTT. Its translation is CASSQDSVGNQPQHF.

The V and J genes are TRBV7-2 and TRBJ1-2, with 7 bases matching TRBD1. The CDR3 length is 15 residues. Germline trimming cut 3 bases from V and 3 bases from J; bases unmatched to any gene: 7. Germline loops: CDR1 SGHTA, CDR2 FQGNSA. CDR3 amino acids: CASSLRDSSHYGYTF. DNA for the CDR3: TGTGCCAGCAGCTTGAGGGACAGCTCCCACTATGGCTACACCTTC. Full variable domain (remainder filled in from reference TRBV7-2 and TRBJ1-2): GAGVSQSPSNKVTEKGKDVELRCDPISGHTALYWYRQSLGQGLEFLIYFQGNSAPDKSGLPSDRFSAERTGGSVSTLTIQRTQQEDSAVYLCASSLRDSSHYGYTFGSGTRLTVV.

This clonotype was seen a handful of times. The chain employs TRBV20-1 and TRBJ2-7, with 10 bases lining up with TRBD2. The germline gives CDR1 DFQATT, CDR2 SNEGSKA (reference sequence). J was trimmed by 1 base and V by 1 base; bases with no gene match: 4. The CDR3 runs 15 residues. The CDR3 loop reads CSARASGSHSYEQYF. DNA of the CDR3: TGCAGTGCTAGAGCTAGCGGGAGCCATTCCTACGAGCAGTACTTC.

The chain links TRBV5-1 to TRBJ2-3; no reliable D call. V dropped 5 bases and J dropped 0 bases, with 13 bases sitting between them. This CDR3 contains 15 residues. CDR1 SGHRS and CDR2 YFSETQ come from the germline V gene. CDR3 loop: CASRVDGRSTDTQYF. The CDR3 DNA reads TGCGCCAGCAGGGTAGACGGCAGGAGCACAGATACGCAGTATTTT.

This clonotype was recorded at least ten times. The chain joins TRBV20-1 to TRBJ2-3, with 9 bases aligning to TRBD2. Germline CDR1 reads DFQATT; CDR2 reads SNEGSKA (reference sequence). The CDR3 consists of 16 residues. The junction had 11 bases not matched to a gene; V was cut back by 5 bases and J by 2 bases. The CDR3 nucleotides are TGCAGTGCTGGGAGATCGAGCGGGAGGTACACAGATACGCAGTATTTT. Residues: CSAGRSSGRYTDTQYF.

The V gene is TRBV5-1, the J gene TRBJ1-2; a possible D gene is TRBD1 (5 bases). This CDR3 has 15 residues. Germline CDR1 and CDR2: SGHRS and YFSETQ. The V end was cut by 3 bases, the J end by 11 bases, with 23 bases between. The CDR3 DNA follows: TGCGCCAGCAGCTCCGGGCCCGAAGGGCGCGGGACGTACACCTTC. Translation: CASSSGPEGRGTYTF.

The rearrangement uses TRBV20-1 and TRBJ1-5; D not certain. From germline, CDR1 is DFQATT and CDR2 SNEGSKA (reference sequence). Trimming took 6 bases from V and 5 from J, leaving 14 bases between them. This CDR3 is built from 13 residues. DNA of the CDR3: TGCAGTGCCCATGGGGTAGCAGATCAGCCCCAGCATTTT. It specifies CSAHGVADQPQHF.

The CDR3 is CASSVDGGRAYNEQFF. CDR3 DNA: TGTGCCAGCAGCGTAGATGGGGGGAGGGCCTACAATGAGCAGTTCTTC. The genes are TRBV9 and TRBJ2-1; 7 bases map to TRBD2. Germline V CDR1 and CDR2: SGDLS, YYNGEE. With 0 bases clipped from V and 2 bases from J, the junction kept 5 bases outside the gene matches. The CDR3 length is 16 residues.

V usage is TRBV9 and J usage is TRBJ2-7, with D possibly being TRBD2 (5 bases). Germline assignment: CDR1 SGDLS and CDR2 YYNGEE. CDR3 length: 15 amino acids. V was pared by 0 bases and J by 2 bases, with 12 bases between. The CDR3, as DNA: TGTGCCAGCAGCGTAGGGGGAACTAGGACCTACGAGCAGTACTTC. Encoded protein: CASSVGGTRTYEQYF.

The V gene is TRBV3-1, the J gene TRBJ2-2; D remains unclear. This CDR3 is built from 15 residues. Trimming took off 4 bases at V and 5 bases at J, with 14 bases between the two ends. Germline V gene sequence: CDR1 LGHDT, CDR2 YNNKEL (reference sequence). CDR3 sequence reads: CASSPAGRPTGELFF. CDR3 sequence (DNA): TGTGCCAGCAGCCCAGCCGGCCGTCCTACCGGGGAGCTGTTTTTT.

This clonotype occurred many times. This sequence joins TRBV20-1 and TRBJ2-1, with 7 bases identical to TRBD2. The CDR3 contains 15 residues. V was clipped by 3 bases and J by 4 bases; unmatched bases: 9. CDR1 DFQATT and CDR2 SNEGSKA come from the germline V gene (reference sequence). The CDR3 bases are TGCAGTGCTAGCTTAGCGGGTGGGATTTACAATGAGCAGTTCTTC. Translated: CSASLAGGIYNEQFF.

The chain recombines TRBV5-1 with TRBJ2-3, with 9 bases identical to TRBD2. Germline V gives CDR1 SGHRS, CDR2 YFSETQ. The V gene end was trimmed by 4 bases and the J gene end by 5 bases; junction bases not matched to a gene: 8. The CDR3 has 15 residues. CDR3 sequence (DNA): TGCGCCAGCAGCAGGGCTAGCGGGACGGAAGATACGCAGTATTTT. Protein: CASSRASGTEDTQYF.

Only a few counts were recorded for this clonotype. The chain uses TRBV11-2 and TRBJ2-1; 8 nucleotides align to TRBD2. The CDR3 is 18 residues long. CDR1 is SGHAT and CDR2 is FQNNGV in the germline V gene. With V trimmed by 3 bases and J by 0 bases, 10 bases remained unmatched. Written as DNA, the CDR3 is TGTGCCAGCAGCTTGTGGGCCAGCGGGAGTTTCTCCTACAATGAGCAGTTCTTC. Protein: CASSLWASGSFSYNEQFF.

This clonotype showed up many times. This chain joins TRBV20-1 and TRBJ1-4; D is ambiguous. Trimming took off 3 bases at V and 1 base at J, with 9 bases between the two ends. Germline CDR1 and CDR2: DFQATT and SNEGSKA (reference sequence). The CDR3 has 14 amino acids. CDR3 nucleotides: TGCAGTGCTAGTGAGGCACAAACTAATGAAAAACTGTTTTTT. It translates to CSASEAQTNEKLFF.

This clonotype has a handful of counts. This chain links TRBV5-1 with TRBJ2-7, with D possibly being TRBD2 (5 bases). Germline V gene lookup returns CDR1 SGHRS and CDR2 YFSETQ. The CDR3 is 16 residues long. Trimming removed 1 base at V and 1 base at J, with 15 bases between. The CDR3 spells CASSLNPGITSYEQYF. The CDR3 bases are TGCGCCAGCAGCTTGAATCCGGGAATCACATCCTACGAGCAGTACTTC.

This clonotype was seen only a few times. The chain joins TRBV6-5 to TRBJ1-1, with D unresolved. This CDR3 contains 14 residues. V gave up 2 bases and J gave up 6 bases, with 13 bases separating them. Germline V gives CDR1 MNHEY, CDR2 SVGAGI. CDR3 loop: CASSYSPGAAEAFF. Written as DNA, the CDR3 is TGTGCCAGCAGTTACAGTCCGGGAGCGGCTGAAGCTTTCTTT.

This clonotype has more than one count but fewer than ten. This chain uses TRBV5-1 with TRBJ2-2, with D perhaps being TRBD1 or TRBD2 (6 bases each). CDR1 is SGHRS and CDR2 is YFSETQ in the germline V gene. V was trimmed by 3 bases and J by 2 bases, leaving 17 bases between them. This CDR3 spans 17 amino acids. The CDR3 loop is CASSSGAAAPNTGELFF. Here the CDR3 DNA reads TGCGCCAGCAGCTCGGGGGCAGCTGCCCCTAACACCGGGGAGCTGTTTTTT.

The chain employs TRBV19 and TRBJ1-5, with D maybe TRBD1 (5 bases). Per the germline V gene, CDR1 is LNHDA and CDR2 is SQIVND (reference sequence). The CDR3 loop spans 13 amino acids. V was clipped by 5 bases and J by 11 bases, with 16 bases between them. The CDR3 bases are TGTGCCAGTAGTCCCTGGGACCCCGGGGCCCAGCATTTT. Translated: CASSPWDPGAQHF.

V and J are TRBV7-2 and TRBJ1-1, with D possibly matching TRBD1 (5 bases). The CDR3 is made up of 15 amino acids. Between the trimmed V and J ends, which lost 7 bases and 4 bases, there was a span of 19 bases. The germline V gene has CDR1 SGHTA and CDR2 FQGNSA. The DNA for the CDR3 is TGTGCCAGCACCCCTTATGAGGGGCGCCTCACTGAAGCTTTCTTT. Translating gives CASTPYEGRLTEAFF.

This clonotype was observed many times. The chain couples TRBV5-1 to TRBJ2-3; 9 nucleotides agree with TRBD1. This CDR3 comprises 15 residues. The germline gives CDR1 SGHRS, CDR2 YFSETQ. Germline trimming cut 3 bases from V and 2 bases from J; bases unmatched to any gene: 4. The CDR3 DNA follows: TGCGCCAGCAGCTCGGGGACAGGGTACACAGATACGCAGTATTTT. Amino acids: CASSSGTGYTDTQYF.

The V call is TRBV6-4, the J call TRBJ1-2, with D possibly matching TRBD1 (6 bases). Germline-derived CDR1 and CDR2 are MRHNA and SNTAGT. The CDR3 has 15 amino acids. V was shortened by 0 bases and J by 8 bases, with 16 bases between the two germline ends. CDR3 in DNA: TGTGCCAGCAGTGACTCATGGCAGGGGACTCGGGGCTACACCTTC. This codes for CASSDSWQGTRGYTF.

This clonotype was counted only a few times. The V call is TRBV29-1, the J call TRBJ2-3; D is ambiguous. The V gene's germline CDR1 is SQVTM and CDR2 ANQGSEA. The ends were cut back, 1 base at V and 1 base at J, with 9 bases in the middle. The CDR3 runs to 14 residues. The CDR3 DNA is TGCAGCGTTGAAGCCGAGCAGCGCACAGATACGCAGTATTTT. Amino acid sequence: CSVEAEQRTDTQYF.

Only a few counts were recorded for this clonotype. The gene calls are TRBV27 and TRBJ2-5; D is uncertain. Per the germline V gene, CDR1 is MNHEY and CDR2 is SMNVEV (reference sequence). V lost 5 bases, J lost 4 bases, and 14 bases lay in between. This CDR3 spans 14 amino acids. The chain's CDR3 is CASSLTASGETQYF. Written as DNA, the CDR3 is TGTGCCAGCAGTCTGACCGCGAGTGGAGAGACCCAGTACTTC.

This clonotype was seen many times. This chain connects TRBV4-2 to TRBJ2-7; TRBD1 matches at 7 bases. V shed 1 base and J 0 bases; nucleotides not matched to a gene: 3. There are 15 residues in the CDR3. The germline V gene encodes CDR1 LGHNA and CDR2 YNFKEQ. CDR3 sequence reads: CASSQVGDSSYEQYF. CDR3 in DNA: TGTGCCAGCAGCCAAGTTGGGGACAGCTCCTACGAGCAGTACTTC.

V gene TRBV6-1 combines with J gene TRBJ2-3, with D perhaps TRBD1 or TRBD2 (5 bases each). The V gene lost 1 base and the J gene lost 6 bases, with 11 bases spanning the gap. Germline values: CDR1 MNHNS, CDR2 SASEGT. This CDR3 is 14 amino acids long. This chain's CDR3 is CASSEDPGADTQYF. As DNA, the CDR3 is TGTGCCAGCAGTGAAGACCCCGGGGCCGATACGCAGTATTTT.